The clone carrying this T cell receptor (beta chain) was detected ten times or more. This entry is derived from a study of spatial heterogeneity in lung cancer. Whole-study context: More beta-chain than alpha-chain sequences were consistently detected.

TCRdb recomputed calls from the 5' RACE reads with MiXCR, one row per CDR3 protein. Among roughly 29,000 distinct CDR3 sequences listed, about 5.3% were seen once. Time point meaning: blood at routine non-recurrence follow-up after resection. The length of the CDR3 is 15 residues. After removal of 3 bases from V and 3 bases from J, the junction contained 5 bases not matched to a gene. Germline assignment: CDR1 DFQATT and CDR2 SNEGSKA (reference sequence). Specimen: PBMCs, collected at follow-up. This TCR came from a female donor with early-stage non-small cell lung cancer. V usage is TRBV20-1 and J usage is TRBJ2-1; TRBD2 matches at 10 bases. The CDR3 DNA reads TGCAGTGCTAGCCCTCTAGCGGGAGTCTACAATGAGCAGTTCTTC. It is translated as CSASPLAGVYNEQFF.